Included here is one TCR beta chain sequence, with context. The record originates from a study of blood T cell repertoires in COVID-19. Overall study context: T cells, B-cell-depleted T cells, or PBMCs provided the cDNA or gDNA that served as material.

Germline CDR1 and CDR2: SGHVS and FQNEAQ. There are 15 residues in the CDR3. V shed 5 bases and J shed 5 bases, with 19 bases lying between them. Study processing details: Nucleated cell number was recorded as an estimate derived from reference gene primer amplification. The data were produced by immunoSEQ multiplex PCR, yet TCRdb's version contains in-frame clones alone and is incomplete. V, J and clone size derive from that table, while D and trimming were established from the DNA sequence. The data contain fewer than 150,000 clones, around three quarters of them singletons. The specimen was peripheral blood. This clonotype was obtained from a human donor in a cohort sampled during active COVID-19. V and J are TRBV7-8 and TRBJ2-7; possibly TRBD2 for D (6 bases). The CDR3 region is CASSQQEGRSHEQYF. CDR3 in DNA: TGTGCCAGCAGCCAACAGGAAGGGAGGAGCCACGAGCAGTACTTC.